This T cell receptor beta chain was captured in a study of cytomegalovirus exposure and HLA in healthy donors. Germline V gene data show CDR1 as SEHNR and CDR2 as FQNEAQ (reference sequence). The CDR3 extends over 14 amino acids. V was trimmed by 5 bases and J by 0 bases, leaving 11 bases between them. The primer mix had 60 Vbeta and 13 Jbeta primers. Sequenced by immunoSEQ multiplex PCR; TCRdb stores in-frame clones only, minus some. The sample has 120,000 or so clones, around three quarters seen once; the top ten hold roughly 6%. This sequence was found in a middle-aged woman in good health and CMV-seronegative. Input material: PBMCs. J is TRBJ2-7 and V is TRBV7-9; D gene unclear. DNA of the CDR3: TGTGCCAGCAGCCCCCCTCTAGGCTCCTACGAGCAGTACTTC. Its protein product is CASSPPLGSYEQYF.